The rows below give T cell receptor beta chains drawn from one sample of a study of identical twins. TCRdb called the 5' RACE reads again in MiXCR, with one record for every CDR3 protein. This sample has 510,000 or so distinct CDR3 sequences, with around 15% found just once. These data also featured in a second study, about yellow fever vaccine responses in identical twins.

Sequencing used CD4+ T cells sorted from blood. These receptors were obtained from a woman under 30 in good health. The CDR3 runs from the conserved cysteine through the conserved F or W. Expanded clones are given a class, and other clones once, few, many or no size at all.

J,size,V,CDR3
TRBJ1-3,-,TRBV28,CASAGRIGASGNTIYF
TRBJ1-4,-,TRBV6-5,CASSYSGQGVATNEKLFF
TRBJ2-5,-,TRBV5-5,CASSLGLAGGAETQYF
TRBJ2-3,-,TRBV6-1,CASTASGTSADTQYF
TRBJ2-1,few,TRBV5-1,CASSRMTSGRSDEQFF
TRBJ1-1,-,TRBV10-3,CAISIGENTEAFF
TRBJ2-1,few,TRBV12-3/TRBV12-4,CASSNKGFTEQFF
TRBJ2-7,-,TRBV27,CASSSRPPASGSYEQYF
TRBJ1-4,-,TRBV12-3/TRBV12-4,CASTRARGEKLFF
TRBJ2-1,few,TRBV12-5,CASGLRAGGPSEQFF
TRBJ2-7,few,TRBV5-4,CASSPGLKPYEQYF
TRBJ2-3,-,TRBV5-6,CASSPGGRAKDTQYF
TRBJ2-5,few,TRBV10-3,CAISGGGAWETQYF
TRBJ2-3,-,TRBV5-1,CASSPGQGANTQYF
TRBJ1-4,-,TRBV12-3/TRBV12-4,CASRRAGGPTNEKLFF
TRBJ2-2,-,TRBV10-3,CAISDGWRNTGELFF
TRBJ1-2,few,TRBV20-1,CSASLAGNGYTF
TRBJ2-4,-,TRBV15,CATSLIWDRVENIQYF